This is a list of T cell receptor beta chains from one sample in a study of identical twins. TCRdb processed the 5' RACE reads anew with MiXCR; each CDR3 protein has one entry. The sample holds 350,000 to 400,000 distinct CDR3 sequences, approximately 10% seen once. Sequences were obtained from naive T cells sorted from blood. Every receptor here comes from a woman aged 45 to 65 in good health. Both conserved end residues are part of each CDR3. The order of the fields is V gene, J gene, clone size, D gene, CDR3 DNA, CDR3 protein. A D gene is named only where the DNA matches it firmly. Not all rows give a size; the values are once, few, many and, for expanded clones, a class.

v_gene: TRBV29-1; j_gene: TRBJ1-5; abundance: NA; d_gene: NA; CDR3nt: TGCAGCGCGGCGGACGGCAATCAGCCCCAGCATTTT; CDR3aa: CSAADGNQPQHF
v_gene: TRBV24-1; j_gene: TRBJ2-3; abundance: many; d_gene: NA; CDR3nt: TGTGCCACCAGTCCAAGGGACAACACAGATACGCAGTATTTT; CDR3aa: CATSPRDNTDTQYF
v_gene: TRBV5-1; j_gene: TRBJ2-1; abundance: many; d_gene: TRBD1; CDR3nt: TGCGCCAGCAGCCCCGGGACAGGGATGCATGAGCAGTTCTTC; CDR3aa: CASSPGTGMHEQFF
v_gene: TRBV3-1; j_gene: TRBJ2-5; abundance: many; d_gene: TRBD1; CDR3nt: TGTGCCAGCAGCCCAACAGGGGGCCAAGAGACCCAGTACTTC; CDR3aa: CASSPTGGQETQYF
v_gene: TRBV27; j_gene: TRBJ2-3; abundance: NA; d_gene: NA; CDR3nt: TGTGCCAGCAGTTTACGGCAGGCGGGTAGCACAGATACGCAGTATTTT; CDR3aa: CASSLRQAGSTDTQYF
v_gene: TRBV19; j_gene: TRBJ2-2; abundance: NA; d_gene: NA; CDR3nt: TGTGCCAGTAGTAGCCGGGGAGATGGGGAGCTGTTTTTT; CDR3aa: CASSSRGDGELFF
v_gene: TRBV12-3/TRBV12-4; j_gene: TRBJ1-2; abundance: NA; d_gene: TRBD1; CDR3nt: TGTGCCAGCAGTCCGGACAGGGCTTCATATGGCTACACCTTC; CDR3aa: CASSPDRASYGYTF
v_gene: TRBV10-3; j_gene: TRBJ2-5; abundance: NA; d_gene: NA; CDR3nt: TGTGCCATCAGGGACGGAAGGGAGACCCAGTACTTC; CDR3aa: CAIRDGRETQYF
v_gene: TRBV5-1; j_gene: TRBJ1-2; abundance: many; d_gene: NA; CDR3nt: TGCGCCAGCAGCGTGACAGACTCGAACTATGGCTACACCTTC; CDR3aa: CASSVTDSNYGYTF
v_gene: TRBV3-1; j_gene: TRBJ1-6; abundance: few; d_gene: NA; CDR3nt: TGTGCCAGCAGCCTTGACACACACTTCTCCTATAATTCACCCCTCCACTTT; CDR3aa: CASSLDTHFSYNSPLHF
v_gene: TRBV14; j_gene: TRBJ2-3; abundance: NA; d_gene: NA; CDR3nt: TGTGCCAGCAGCGTCGTTGGAAAGGCAGATACGCAGTATTTT; CDR3aa: CASSVVGKADTQYF
v_gene: TRBV7-6; j_gene: TRBJ2-3; abundance: few; d_gene: TRBD2; CDR3nt: TGTGCCAGCAGCTTGGTGGCTAGCGGGTGGGGGAGCACAGATACGCAGTATTTT; CDR3aa: CASSLVASGWGSTDTQYF
v_gene: TRBV19; j_gene: TRBJ2-5; abundance: many; d_gene: TRBD2; CDR3nt: TGTGCCAGTAGAGGACTAGCGCAAGAGACCCAGTACTTC; CDR3aa: CASRGLAQETQYF
v_gene: TRBV6-5; j_gene: TRBJ2-5; abundance: NA; d_gene: TRBD2; CDR3nt: TGTGCCAGCGGATACCGCAGCGGGATCCAAGAGACCCAGTACTTC; CDR3aa: CASGYRSGIQETQYF
v_gene: TRBV7-9; j_gene: TRBJ2-7; abundance: few; d_gene: NA; CDR3nt: TGTGCCAGCAGCAGCGAACAGTCGTACGAGCAGTACTTC; CDR3aa: CASSSEQSYEQYF
v_gene: TRBV24-1; j_gene: TRBJ2-7; abundance: few; d_gene: TRBD1; CDR3nt: TGTGCCACCAGTGACCCGGGACAGTCCTACGAGCAGTACTTC; CDR3aa: CATSDPGQSYEQYF
v_gene: TRBV11-3; j_gene: TRBJ2-7; abundance: NA; d_gene: TRBD2; CDR3nt: TGTGCCAGCAGCTTAGGGGGACTAGCGGGAGCGGATGAGCAGTACTTC; CDR3aa: CASSLGGLAGADEQYF
v_gene: TRBV19; j_gene: TRBJ1-1; abundance: few; d_gene: NA; CDR3nt: TGTGCCAGTAGTATTGGGGGCGGAGAGGGTTTCTTT; CDR3aa: CASSIGGGEGFF
v_gene: TRBV7-2; j_gene: TRBJ1-4; abundance: few; d_gene: TRBD1; CDR3nt: TGTGCCAGCAGCTTAGCTTCGACAGGGGGCCGTGTCGGAAAACTGTTTTTT; CDR3aa: CASSLASTGGRVGKLFF
v_gene: TRBV5-1; j_gene: TRBJ2-1; abundance: NA; d_gene: TRBD2; CDR3nt: TGCGCCAGCAGCTTGGAACTAGCGGGAGGCCCTCTTTACAATGAGCAGTTCTTC; CDR3aa: CASSLELAGGPLYNEQFF
v_gene: TRBV10-3; j_gene: TRBJ2-7; abundance: many; d_gene: TRBD1; CDR3nt: TGTGCCATCAGCGCACCGGACAGGAGCTCCTACGAGCAGTACTTC; CDR3aa: CAISAPDRSSYEQYF
v_gene: TRBV11-2; j_gene: TRBJ2-4; abundance: few; d_gene: NA; CDR3nt: TGTGCCAGCAGCTTGGGCCCCCAAAACATTCAGTACTTC; CDR3aa: CASSLGPQNIQYF
v_gene: TRBV14; j_gene: TRBJ2-7; abundance: few; d_gene: NA; CDR3nt: TGTGCCAGCAGCCAAGTCCAGGGGAGCGCCTACGAGCAGTACTTC; CDR3aa: CASSQVQGSAYEQYF
v_gene: TRBV12-3/TRBV12-4; j_gene: TRBJ1-6; abundance: few; d_gene: TRBD1; CDR3nt: TGTGCCAGCAGTCGGCAACAGGGGGTAAATTCACCCCTCCACTTT; CDR3aa: CASSRQQGVNSPLHF
v_gene: TRBV20-1; j_gene: TRBJ2-7; abundance: many; d_gene: TRBD2; CDR3nt: TGCAGTGCAGCACCCGGGGAGGGATACGAGCAGTACTTC; CDR3aa: CSAAPGEGYEQYF
v_gene: TRBV5-1; j_gene: TRBJ1-1; abundance: few; d_gene: NA; CDR3nt: TGCGCCAGCAGCTTGTTACAGGGTCAGAACACTGAAGCTTTCTTT; CDR3aa: CASSLLQGQNTEAFF
v_gene: TRBV24-1; j_gene: TRBJ1-1; abundance: NA; d_gene: NA; CDR3nt: TGTGCCACCCGTCAAGGGACTGAAGCTTTCTTT; CDR3aa: CATRQGTEAFF
v_gene: TRBV20-1; j_gene: TRBJ1-5; abundance: many; d_gene: NA; CDR3nt: TGCAGTGCCCGTACAGGGAGTAAAGATCAGCCCCAGCATTTT; CDR3aa: CSARTGSKDQPQHF
v_gene: TRBV12-5; j_gene: TRBJ1-2; abundance: few; d_gene: NA; CDR3nt: TGTGCTAGTGGTAATCCGGGATCTTATGGCTACACCTTC; CDR3aa: CASGNPGSYGYTF
v_gene: TRBV27; j_gene: TRBJ2-1; abundance: many; d_gene: TRBD2; CDR3nt: TGTGCCAGCAGCCCTGACAGGGGTTCGGCTAGCGGGAGGGCCAAGCGGTACAATGAGCAGTTCTTC; CDR3aa: CASSPDRGSASGRAKRYNEQFF
v_gene: TRBV4-1; j_gene: TRBJ2-5; abundance: few; d_gene: NA; CDR3nt: TGCGCCAGCAGCCAACCGGGGGTCGAGACCCAGTACTTC; CDR3aa: CASSQPGVETQYF
v_gene: TRBV5-8; j_gene: TRBJ2-1; abundance: NA; d_gene: TRBD2; CDR3nt: TGTGCCAGAAGCTTAAATTCGGGACTAAATGAGCAGTTCTTC; CDR3aa: CARSLNSGLNEQFF
v_gene: TRBV20-1; j_gene: TRBJ2-7; abundance: NA; d_gene: NA; CDR3nt: TGCAGTGCTAGCATTATAGCGGCGTACGAGCAGTACTTC; CDR3aa: CSASIIAAYEQYF
v_gene: TRBV12-3/TRBV12-4; j_gene: TRBJ2-1; abundance: many; d_gene: TRBD1; CDR3nt: TGTGCCAGCAGTATACAGGGGATCAATGAGCAGTTCTTC; CDR3aa: CASSIQGINEQFF
v_gene: TRBV5-5; j_gene: TRBJ2-1; abundance: many; d_gene: TRBD2; CDR3nt: TGTGCCAGCAGCTTGTCCGGGACTAGCGGATACAATGAGCAGTTCTTC; CDR3aa: CASSLSGTSGYNEQFF
v_gene: TRBV12-3/TRBV12-4; j_gene: TRBJ1-1; abundance: many; d_gene: NA; CDR3nt: TGTGCCAGCAGTATCAGGGGAAGGGACACTGAAGCTTTCTTT; CDR3aa: CASSIRGRDTEAFF
v_gene: TRBV12-3/TRBV12-4; j_gene: TRBJ2-6; abundance: many; d_gene: NA; CDR3nt: TGTGCGTCCATTCGCTCTGGGGCCAACGTCCTGACTTTC; CDR3aa: CASIRSGANVLTF
v_gene: TRBV12-3/TRBV12-4; j_gene: TRBJ1-2; abundance: few; d_gene: NA; CDR3nt: TGTGCCAGCAGTTCGCAATTAACAGGGTCGAGCTACACCTTC; CDR3aa: CASSSQLTGSSYTF
v_gene: TRBV2; j_gene: TRBJ2-1; abundance: few; d_gene: NA; CDR3nt: TGTGCCAGCAGTGCGGACCTGTACAATGAGCAGTTCTTC; CDR3aa: CASSADLYNEQFF
v_gene: TRBV7-2; j_gene: TRBJ2-5; abundance: NA; d_gene: NA; CDR3nt: TGTGCCAGCAGCTTCACAGGAGTAAAAGAGACCCAGTACTTC; CDR3aa: CASSFTGVKETQYF
v_gene: TRBV24-1; j_gene: TRBJ2-3; abundance: few; d_gene: NA; CDR3nt: TGTGCCACCGCGCGGAACACAGATACGCAGTATTTT; CDR3aa: CATARNTDTQYF
v_gene: TRBV14; j_gene: TRBJ2-1; abundance: NA; d_gene: TRBD2; CDR3nt: TGTGCCAGCAGCCAGGCCAAGACTAGCGGGAGGGCCAGGGGTGAGCAGTTCTTC; CDR3aa: CASSQAKTSGRARGEQFF
v_gene: TRBV7-2; j_gene: TRBJ1-3; abundance: many; d_gene: NA; CDR3nt: TGTGCCAGCAGCTTAGTCGGGGGGAACACCATATATTTT; CDR3aa: CASSLVGGNTIYF
v_gene: TRBV29-1; j_gene: TRBJ2-5; abundance: few; d_gene: TRBD2; CDR3nt: TGCAGCGTTGTGGTAGCGGGAGTTACGGAGACCCAGTACTTC; CDR3aa: CSVVVAGVTETQYF